This TCR beta chain stems from a study of identical twins. The study, taken as a whole, reports: A lower insertion count was a feature of abundant cord blood beta clonotypes, with no such feature in memory repertoires.

Only a few counts were recorded for this clonotype. Antigen specificity is unknown. TCRdb analysed the 5' RACE reads with MiXCR anew, one entry per CDR3 protein. Here the sample spans about 890,000 distinct CDR3 sequences, 9% to 15% being singletons. Trimming at V came to 4 bases and at J to 0 bases, leaving 9 bases not matched to a gene. Germline V gene data show CDR1 as MDHEN and CDR2 as SYDVKM. CDR3 length: 18 amino acids. These data were also reused for a study on yellow fever vaccine responses in identical twins.

The specimen sequenced was PBMCs. The rearrangement uses TRBV28 and TRBJ2-3, with 11 positions matching TRBD2. The sequence was collected from a woman aged 18-29 years in good health. The CDR3 loop is CASSSEGTSGSSTDTQYF. The CDR3 DNA sequence: TGTGCCAGCAGTTCTGAAGGGACTAGCGGATCTAGCACAGATACGCAGTATTTT.